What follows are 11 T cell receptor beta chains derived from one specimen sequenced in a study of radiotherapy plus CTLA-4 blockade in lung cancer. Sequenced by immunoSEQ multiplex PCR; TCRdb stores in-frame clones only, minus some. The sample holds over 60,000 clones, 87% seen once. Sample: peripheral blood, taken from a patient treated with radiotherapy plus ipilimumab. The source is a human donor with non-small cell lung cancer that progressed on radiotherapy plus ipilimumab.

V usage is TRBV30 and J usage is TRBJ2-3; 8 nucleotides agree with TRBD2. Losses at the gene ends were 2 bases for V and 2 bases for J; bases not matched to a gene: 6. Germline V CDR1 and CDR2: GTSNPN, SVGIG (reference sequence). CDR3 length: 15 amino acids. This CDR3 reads CAWSTIAGPTDTQYF. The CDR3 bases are TGTGCCTGGAGTACCATAGCGGGACCCACAGATACGCAGTATTTT. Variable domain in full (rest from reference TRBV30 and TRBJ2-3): SQTIHQWPATLVQPVGSPLSLECTVEGTSNPNLYWYRQAAGRGLQLLFYSVGIGQISSEVPQNLSASRPQDRQFILSSKKLLLSDSGFYLCAWSTIAGPTDTQYFGPGTRLTVL.

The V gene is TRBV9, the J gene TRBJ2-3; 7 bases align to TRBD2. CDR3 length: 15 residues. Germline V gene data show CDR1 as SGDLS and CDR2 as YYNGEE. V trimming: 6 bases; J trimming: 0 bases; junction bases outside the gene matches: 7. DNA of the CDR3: TGTGCCAGCACCCCTAGCGGATTTAGCACAGATACGCAGTATTTT. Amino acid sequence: CASTPSGFSTDTQYF.

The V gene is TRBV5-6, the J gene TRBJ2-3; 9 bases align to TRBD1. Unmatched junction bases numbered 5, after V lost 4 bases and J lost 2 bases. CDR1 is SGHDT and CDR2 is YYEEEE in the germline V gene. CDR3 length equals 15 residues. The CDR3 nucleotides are TGTGCCAGCAGCGCGGGACAGGGCCACACAGATACGCAGTATTTT. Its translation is CASSAGQGHTDTQYF.

CDR3 residues: CAWTKGWNTEAFF. The CDR3 DNA follows: TGTGCCTGGACAAAAGGGTGGAACACTGAAGCTTTCTTT. The chain combines TRBV30 with TRBJ1-1; D is uncertain. The ends were cut back, 4 bases at V and 1 base at J, with 10 bases in the middle. Per germline, CDR1 GTSNPN and CDR2 SVGIG (reference sequence). The CDR3 runs to 13 residues.

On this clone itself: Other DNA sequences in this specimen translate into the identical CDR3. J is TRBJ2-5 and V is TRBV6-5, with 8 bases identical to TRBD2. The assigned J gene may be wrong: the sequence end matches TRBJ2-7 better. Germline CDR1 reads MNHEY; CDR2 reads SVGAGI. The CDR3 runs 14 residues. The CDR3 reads CASSYGTSSYEQYF. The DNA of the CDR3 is TGTGCCAGCAGTTACGGGACTAGCTCCTACGAGCAGTACTTC.

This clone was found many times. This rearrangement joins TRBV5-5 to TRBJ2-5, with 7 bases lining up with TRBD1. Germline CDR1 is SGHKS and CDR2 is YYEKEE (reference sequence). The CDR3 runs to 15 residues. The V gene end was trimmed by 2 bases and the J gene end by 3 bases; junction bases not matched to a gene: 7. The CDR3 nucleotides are TGTGCCAGCAGCTTAACCTCAGACAGGGAAGAGACCCAGTACTTC. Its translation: CASSLTSDREETQYF.

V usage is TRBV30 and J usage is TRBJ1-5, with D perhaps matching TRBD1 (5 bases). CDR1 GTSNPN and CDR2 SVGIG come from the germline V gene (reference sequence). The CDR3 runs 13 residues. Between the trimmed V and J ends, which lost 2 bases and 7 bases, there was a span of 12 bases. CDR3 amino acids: CAWSPGLGQPQHF. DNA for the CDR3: TGTGCCTGGAGTCCAGGGCTGGGGCAGCCCCAGCATTTT.

CDR3 nucleotides: TGTGCCTGGAGGGAATGGGGGGGTGGACCCTCTGGAAACACCATATATTTT. It specifies CAWREWGGGPSGNTIYF. The chain couples TRBV30 to TRBJ1-3; perhaps TRBD1 as D (5 bases). The ends were cut back, 3 bases at V and 0 bases at J, with 18 bases in the middle. The germline V gene has CDR1 GTSNPN and CDR2 SVGIG (reference sequence). This CDR3 region has 17 residues.

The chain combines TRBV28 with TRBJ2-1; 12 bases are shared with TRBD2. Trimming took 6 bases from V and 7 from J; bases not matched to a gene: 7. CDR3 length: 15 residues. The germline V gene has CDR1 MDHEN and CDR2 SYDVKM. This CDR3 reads CASSLSSGRGNEQFF. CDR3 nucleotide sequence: TGTGCCAGCAGCCTGTCTAGCGGGAGGGGTAATGAGCAGTTCTTC.

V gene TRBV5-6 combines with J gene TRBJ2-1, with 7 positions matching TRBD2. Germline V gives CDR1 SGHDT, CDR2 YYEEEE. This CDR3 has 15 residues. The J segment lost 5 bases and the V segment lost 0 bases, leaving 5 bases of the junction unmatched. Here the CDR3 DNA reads TGTGCCAGCAGCTTGGTGGGAGGGTCGCACAATGAGCAGTTCTTC. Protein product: CASSLVGGSHNEQFF. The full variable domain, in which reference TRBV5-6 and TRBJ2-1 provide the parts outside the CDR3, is DAGVTQSPTHLIKTRGQQVTLRCSPKSGHDTVSWYQQALGQGPQFIFQYYEEEERQRGNFPDRFSGHQFPNYSSELNVNALLLGDSALYLCASSLVGGSHNEQFFGPGTRLTVL.

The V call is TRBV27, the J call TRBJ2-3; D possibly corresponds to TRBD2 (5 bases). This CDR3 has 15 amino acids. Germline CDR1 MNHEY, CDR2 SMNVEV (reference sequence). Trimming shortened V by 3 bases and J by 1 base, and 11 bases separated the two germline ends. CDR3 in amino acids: CASSFTGRGTDTQYF. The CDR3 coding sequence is TGTGCCAGCAGTTTCACCGGGCGGGGCACAGATACGCAGTATTTT.